This TCR beta chain was obtained from a study of CD8+CD57+ T cells in acquired aplastic anemia. The overall study: Across the sorted CD4+ and CD8+ cells, DNA amounts averaged roughly 3.5 ug.

Genomic DNA was employed as the template in profiling TCR beta VDJ and CDR3. TCRdb re-derived calls from the reads in MiXCR, one entry per CDR3 protein. The sample carries just over 400,000 distinct CDR3 sequences, about 70% recorded once. The CDR3 sequence is 13 residues long. The ends were cut back, 6 bases at V and 4 bases at J, with 12 bases in the middle. CDR1 SNHLY and CDR2 FYNNEI come from the germline V gene. With regard to this clonotype: Its matching antigen is unknown. The CDR3 carries no conserved terminal phenylalanine or tryptophan, so it likely arises from a read error.

Study-wide results and limits: Patients and controls had CD8+ Simpson's diversity values that were not significantly distinct.

Sequenced input: sorted CD4+, CD8+, or CD8+CD57+ T cells (not recorded which) from PBMCs. This receptor was identified in a human donor in good health, serving as a control. This rearrangement joins TRBV2 to TRBJ1-2; D not resolved. Here the CDR3 reads CASSAGPIYGYTV. Here the CDR3 DNA reads TGTGCCAGCAGCGCCGGACCGATCTATGGCTACACCGTC.